These 32 T cell receptor beta chains originate from one sample sequenced in a study of beta chain features in type 1 diabetes. Expressed TCRB transcripts were sequenced because the entire RNA isolate underwent reverse transcription. Sequenced by immunoSEQ multiplex PCR; TCRdb stores in-frame clones only, minus some. The table has about 320,000 clones, around 15% seen once. The sequenced sample consisted of central memory CD4+ T cells from blood. These receptors were collected from a man younger than 40 in good health.

This clone was observed a handful of times. The chain joins TRBV5-1 to TRBJ2-5; no reliable D call. CDR1 and CDR2 from the germline V gene are SGHRS and YFSETQ. V lost 4 bases to trimming and J lost 0 bases, with 13 bases between them. This CDR3 region has 15 residues. CDR3 bases: TGCGCCAGCAGCCTCCGGTCGGGCCACCAAGAGACCCAGTACTTC. It specifies CASSLRSGHQETQYF.

This clone showed up just once. This chain links TRBV28 with TRBJ1-5; D is possibly TRBD1 (5 bases). The germline V gene encodes CDR1 MDHEN and CDR2 SYDVKM. V lost 5 bases, J lost 7 bases, and 18 bases lay in between. The CDR3 loop spans 15 amino acids. The CDR3 nucleotides read TGTGCCAGCAGTATAGGGGACTCCAGAGGACAGCCCCAGCATTTT. The encoded protein is CASSIGDSRGQPQHF.

This clone was counted a few times. The chain combines TRBV5-1 with TRBJ2-5; 8 nucleotides line up with TRBD1. Germline trimming cut 4 bases from V and 6 bases from J; bases unmatched to any gene: 8. The CDR3 length is 14 residues. Germline V lookup: CDR1 SGHRS, CDR2 YFSETQ. Written as DNA, the CDR3 is TGCGCCAGCAGCGAACTCGGACAGGGCCAGACCCAGTACTTC. This sequence encodes CASSELGQGQTQYF. Drawing the rest from reference TRBV5-1 and TRBJ2-5, the complete variable domain is KAGVTQTPRYLIKTRGQQVTLSCSPISGHRSVSWYQQTPGQGLQFLFEYFSETQRNKGNFPGRFSGRQFSNSRSEMNVSTLELGDSALYLCASSELGQGQTQYFGPGTRLLVL.

The rearrangement links TRBV10-3 to TRBJ2-7, with 7 bases matching TRBD2. This CDR3 has 13 residues. Germline values: CDR1 ENHRY, CDR2 SYGVKD. V dropped 10 bases and J dropped 7; count of bases not matched to a gene: 13. For the CDR3, the DNA is TGTGCCAGCAGAGCGGGGCGGCCCGGAGAGCAGTACTTC. This gives the protein CASRAGRPGEQYF.

This clone was recorded many times. This chain joins TRBV7-3 and TRBJ1-1; weak D call: TRBD1 (5 bases). Between the trimmed V and J ends, which lost 2 bases and 1 base, there was a span of 8 bases. The V gene's germline CDR1 is SGHTA and CDR2 FQGTGA. The CDR3 length is 14 residues. The chain's CDR3 is CASSLGTENTEAFF. In DNA, the CDR3 is TGTGCCAGCAGCTTAGGGACCGAGAACACTGAAGCTTTCTTT.

This clone was seen only a few times. The V call is TRBV19, the J call TRBJ1-1; D might be TRBD1 (5 bases). With 7 bases removed from V and 3 bases from J, the gap between germline ends came to 15 bases. Germline values: CDR1 LNHDA, CDR2 SQIVND (reference sequence). CDR3 length: 14 residues. The CDR3 region has the DNA TGTGCCAGTACCCTCTGGGGGTACCACACTGAAGCTTTCTTT. Encoded protein: CASTLWGYHTEAFF.

V usage is TRBV6-6 and J usage is TRBJ1-1; TRBD1 is a possible D gene (5 bases). Trimming left V 10 bases short and J 0 bases short, with 12 bases between. The CDR3 is 13 residues long. Per germline, CDR1 MNHNY and CDR2 SVGAGI (reference sequence). The CDR3 protein is CATVGVLNTEAFF. CDR3 bases: TGTGCCACCGTGGGGGTTTTGAACACTGAAGCTTTCTTT.

This clone was detected many times. The V gene is TRBV6-5, the J gene TRBJ2-6; a possible D gene is TRBD1 (6 bases). Trimming took off 4 bases at V and 0 bases at J, with 10 bases between the two ends. The V gene's germline CDR1 is MNHEY and CDR2 SVGAGI. This CDR3 spans 16 amino acids. The CDR3 coding sequence is TGTGCCAGCAGTTTACAGGGCCCCTCTGGGGCCAACGTCCTGACTTTC. This encodes CASSLQGPSGANVLTF.

The rearrangement uses TRBV5-4 and TRBJ2-5; TRBD1 is a possible D gene (6 bases). CDR3 length: 13 amino acids. Germline values: CDR1 SGHNT, CDR2 YYREEE (reference sequence). V dropped 4 bases and J dropped 0 bases, with 7 bases sitting between them. CDR3 in amino acids: CASSRDNQETQYF. CDR3 coding DNA: TGTGCCAGCAGCAGGGACAACCAAGAGACCCAGTACTTC.

This clone was seen only a few times. The chain recombines TRBV14 with TRBJ1-2, with D hard to call. This CDR3 is built from 13 residues. Trimming took 7 bases from V and 0 from J, leaving 9 bases between them. Germline CDR1 is SGHDN and CDR2 is FVKESK. This CDR3 is CASTSTANYGYTF. In DNA form, the CDR3 reads TGTGCCAGCACCTCTACAGCTAACTATGGCTACACCTTC.

The rearrangement joins TRBV4-3 to TRBJ1-2; TRBD1 might be the D (5 bases). Germline V gene lookup returns CDR1 LGHNA and CDR2 YSLEER. The CDR3 consists of 15 residues. The V end was cut by 4 bases, the J end by 9 bases, with 21 bases between. The CDR3 loop is CASSLLSGTTVRYTF. The CDR3 coding sequence is TGCGCCAGCAGCCTACTATCAGGGACCACTGTTCGCTACACCTTC.

A few counts support this clone. V is TRBV28 and J is TRBJ2-2; 7 bases match TRBD1. Trimming cost V 2 bases and J 6 bases; bases outside gene matches: 9. Germline V gene sequence: CDR1 MDHEN, CDR2 SYDVKM. The CDR3 covers 16 residues. CDR3 sequence reads: CASSLTGQVHAGELFF. CDR3 DNA sequence: TGTGCCAGCAGTTTAACCGGACAGGTTCACGCCGGGGAGCTGTTTTTT.

About this clone itself: The junction departs from the called germline gene at one end, perhaps through a read error. This specimen includes other DNA sequences encoding the same CDR3. As DNA, the CDR3 is TGTGCCAGCAGTGAGAGGGGCGACATGAACACTGAAGCCTTCTTT. Translation: CASSERGDMNTEAFF. The chain combines TRBV9 with TRBJ1-1, with D maybe TRBD1 (5 bases). Per germline, CDR1 SGDLS and CDR2 YYNGEE. This CDR3 comprises 15 residues.

V usage is TRBV6-5 and J usage is TRBJ2-7, with TRBD2 matching over 9 bases. Germline V gives CDR1 MNHEY, CDR2 SVGAGI. This CDR3 is built from 14 residues. The V segment lost 7 bases and the J segment 4 bases; nucleotides outside the gene matches: 8. The chain's CDR3 is CASKPGLATYEQYV. The CDR3 DNA follows: TGTGCCAGCAAGCCGGGACTAGCTACTTACGAGCAGTACGTC.

This chain links TRBV13 with TRBJ2-7; D may be TRBD1 or TRBD2 (5 bases each). Germline CDR1 is PRHDT and CDR2 is FYEKMQ (reference sequence). This CDR3 comprises 14 residues. Trimming removed 7 bases from V and 7 bases from J, with 20 bases in between. Here the CDR3 DNA reads TGTGCCAGCATCCGTTCTGGCGGGTGGACAGAGCAGTACTTC. It encodes CASIRSGGWTEQYF.

The chain has TRBV5-1 and TRBJ2-2; TRBD1 agrees at 8 bases. Germline lookup yields CDR1 SGHRS and CDR2 YFSETQ. This CDR3 contains 14 residues. The J segment lost 7 bases and the V segment lost 4 bases, leaving 6 bases of the junction unmatched. CDR3 region: CASSRGQGHGELFF. The CDR3 DNA reads TGCGCCAGCAGCAGAGGACAGGGTCACGGGGAGCTGTTTTTT.

The V gene is TRBV13, the J gene TRBJ1-5; a weak D match, TRBD1 (6 bases). Germline CDR1 is PRHDT and CDR2 is FYEKMQ (reference sequence). V lost 3 bases and J 3 bases, leaving 9 bases between the germline ends. This CDR3 comprises 14 residues. CDR3 DNA: TGTGCCAGCAGCTTCGGGGGCACCAATCAGCCCCAGCATTTT. As protein: CASSFGGTNQPQHF.

The CDR3 loop reads CASRAPSGYGYTF. The CDR3, as DNA: TGTGCCAGCCGGGCCCCCTCTGGTTATGGCTACACCTTC. This chain connects TRBV6-1 to TRBJ1-2; D call uncertain. Trimming took 8 bases from V and 5 from J, leaving 15 bases between them. The CDR3 is 13 amino acids. Per germline, CDR1 MNHNS and CDR2 SASEGT.

The gene calls are TRBV30 and TRBJ2-1; TRBD2 matches at 10 bases. Germline V gene lookup returns CDR1 GTSNPN and CDR2 SVGIG (reference sequence). The CDR3 has 14 amino acids. Unmatched junction bases numbered 3, after V lost 5 bases and J lost 2 bases. The CDR3 nucleotides are TGTGCCTGGTTACTAGCGGGGACCTACAATGAGCAGTTCTTC. Translating gives CAWLLAGTYNEQFF.

The chain employs TRBV7-9 and TRBJ2-5, with D possibly matching TRBD2 (6 bases). The length of the CDR3 is 13 residues. V lost 5 bases and J lost 1, with 8 bases in between. Germline values: CDR1 SEHNR, CDR2 FQNEAQ (reference sequence). In nucleotides, the CDR3 is TGTGCCAGCAGCAAGGGAGGCCAAGAGACCCAGTACTTC. The encoded protein is CASSKGGQETQYF.

CDR3 sequence: CASSPVGGRGYEQYF. The DNA of the CDR3 is TGTGCCAGCAGCCCCGTAGGGGGGCGAGGGTACGAGCAGTACTTC. This chain uses TRBV7-8 with TRBJ2-7; D is possibly TRBD1 or TRBD2 (6 bases each). Germline CDR1 is SGHVS and CDR2 is FQNEAQ. This CDR3 region has 15 residues. V lost 5 bases and J 4 bases, leaving 18 bases between the germline ends.

This CDR3 is CASSYDRGEKLFF. Here the CDR3 DNA reads TGTGCCAGCAGTTACGACAGAGGGGAAAAACTGTTTTTT. The rearrangement joins TRBV6-6 to TRBJ1-4, with D possibly being TRBD1 (5 bases). CDR3 length equals 13 residues. Germline values: CDR1 MNHNY, CDR2 SVGAGI (reference sequence). With 2 bases removed from V and 8 bases from J, the gap between germline ends came to 9 bases.

This clone was counted between two and nine times. The chain carries TRBV5-1 and TRBJ2-7; no clear D gene. Per the germline V gene, CDR1 is SGHRS and CDR2 is YFSETQ. CDR3 length equals 12 residues. V was shortened by 1 base and J by 1 base, with 3 bases between the two germline ends. CDR3 protein: CASSLFSYEQYF. In DNA form, the CDR3 reads TGCGCCAGCAGCTTGTTTTCCTACGAGCAGTACTTC.

This clone was observed a handful of times. The chain couples TRBV21-1 to TRBJ2-7. TRBV21-1 is reported as a pseudogene. The CDR3 is 16 amino acids. The CDR3 spells CASSKVCWDGNYEQYF. The CDR3 DNA is TGTGCCAGCAGCAAAGTATGCTGGGACGGAAACTACGAGCAGTACTTC.

The table lists this clone with a few counts. This chain connects TRBV7-2 to TRBJ2-5, with D unresolved. The CDR3 is made up of 13 amino acids. Looked up from germline, CDR1 is SGHTA and CDR2 is FQGNSA. V was shortened by 0 bases and J by 5 bases, with 7 bases between the two germline ends. CDR3 nucleotides: TGTGCCAGCAGCTTAGCGCTGTTGGAGACCCAGTACTTC. Translation: CASSLALLETQYF.

This sequence joins TRBV21-1 and TRBJ1-2; the table's D gene call, TRBD1, was not cross checked with the DNA. TRBV21-1 is deemed a pseudogene. This CDR3 comprises 11 residues. Written as DNA, the CDR3 is TGTGCCAGACAGGGAGCCCATGGCTACACCTTC. It specifies CARQGAHGYTF.

This clone came up a few times. The chain uses TRBV19 and TRBJ2-7; 8 bases line up with TRBD1. CDR3 length equals 14 residues. In germline, CDR1 is LNHDA, CDR2 SQIVND (reference sequence). J was trimmed by 6 bases and V by 3 bases; bases with no gene match: 7. The CDR3 DNA reads as TGTGCCAGTAGTATCACGCAGGGGGCTGCCGAGCAGTACGTC. Its translation: CASSITQGAAEQYV.

The chain couples TRBV7-8 to TRBJ2-1; D gene uncertain. The CDR3 covers 15 residues. The ends were cut back, 1 base at V and 5 bases at J, with 12 bases in the middle. CDR1 is SGHVS, CDR2 FQNEAQ, per germline. The CDR3: CASSLGSLHNNEQFF. The CDR3 region has the DNA TGTGCCAGCAGCTTAGGGTCTCTCCACAACAATGAGCAGTTCTTC.

This clone was detected only a few times. The chain couples TRBV6-6 to TRBJ2-3; no clear D. V dropped 6 bases and J dropped 5 bases, with 6 bases sitting between them. Germline V gene sequence: CDR1 MNHNY, CDR2 SVGAGI (reference sequence). The CDR3 spans 11 residues. The DNA for the CDR3 is TGTGCCAGCAGGCTGGGAGATACGCAGTATTTT. It yields the protein CASRLGDTQYF.

The chain couples TRBV5-1 to TRBJ2-3; TRBD2 might be the D (6 bases). CDR1 SGHRS and CDR2 YFSETQ come from the germline V gene. This CDR3 contains 15 residues. The V and J ends lost 0 bases and 6 bases respectively, with 14 bases between them. This chain's CDR3 is CASSLDGGPRDTQYF. CDR3 coding DNA: TGCGCCAGCAGCTTGGACGGGGGACCTCGGGATACGCAGTATTTT. The full variable domain, rest sourced from reference TRBV5-1 and TRBJ2-3, is KAGVTQTPRYLIKTRGQQVTLSCSPISGHRSVSWYQQTPGQGLQFLFEYFSETQRNKGNFPGRFSGRQFSNSRSEMNVSTLELGDSALYLCASSLDGGPRDTQYFGPGTRLTVL.

In its sample, this clone was seen a few times. The chain has TRBV11-2 and TRBJ2-5; a weak D match, TRBD2 (5 bases). The end of the DNA fits TRBJ2-7 better, so the J call may be wrong. Germline V lookup: CDR1 SGHAT, CDR2 FQNNGV. CDR3 length: 14 amino acids. The CDR3 spells CASSLNRLAGEQYF. CDR3 coding DNA: TGTGCCAGCAGCTTAAATCGGCTAGCAGGCGAGCAGTACTTC.

This clone was seen more than once but under ten times. The rearrangement joins TRBV27 to TRBJ2-7; perhaps TRBD1 as D (5 bases). Germline CDR1 reads MNHEY; CDR2 reads SMNVEV (reference sequence). This CDR3 region has 15 residues. V gave up 2 bases and J gave up 2 bases, with 13 bases separating them. Here the CDR3 reads CASSLGQGKAYEQYF. The CDR3 DNA reads as TGTGCCAGCAGTTTAGGCCAGGGTAAGGCCTACGAGCAGTACTTC.